Below, 23 T cell receptor beta chains from the same sample are listed, as sequenced in a study of Tregs in tolerant kidney transplant recipients. The method was immunoSEQ multiplex PCR; TCRdb's version includes in-frame clones alone and lacks a portion of them. The data show over 60,000 clones, 85% to 90% seen once. Material: CD4+ T cells from blood, obtained before the transplant. These receptors originate from a human donor who received a combined kidney and bone marrow transplant.

This clone has ten or more counts. This sequence joins TRBV2 and TRBJ2-7; 7 bases fit TRBD1. In germline, CDR1 is SNHLY, CDR2 FYNNEI. Trimming at V came to 5 bases and at J to 7 bases, leaving 8 bases not matched to a gene. The CDR3 loop spans 13 amino acids. CDR3 sequence: CASSSEKQGEQYF. DNA for the CDR3: TGTGCCAGCAGTTCCGAGAAACAGGGGGAGCAGTACTTC.

The chain has TRBV6-6 and TRBJ2-1; the D gene is possibly TRBD2 (5 bases). V shed 6 bases and J shed 9 bases, with 21 bases lying between them. CDR3 length equals 15 residues. The V gene's germline CDR1 is MNHNY and CDR2 SVGAGI (reference sequence). The CDR3: CASSPAVVSAGEQFF. CDR3 sequence (DNA): TGTGCCAGCAGCCCAGCGGTCGTGTCGGCGGGTGAGCAGTTCTTC.

The V call is TRBV5-1, the J call TRBJ2-6; the D gene is possibly TRBD2 (6 bases). Germline-derived CDR1 and CDR2 are SGHRS and YFSETQ. V lost 0 bases to trimming and J lost 1 base, with 8 bases between them. The CDR3 has 16 residues. CDR3 loop: CASSLGGESGANVLTF. Written as DNA, the CDR3 is TGCGCCAGCAGCTTGGGGGGGGAGTCTGGGGCCAACGTCCTGACTTTC.

V gene TRBV10-3 combines with J gene TRBJ2-1; the D gene is possibly TRBD2 (6 bases). Germline CDR1 reads ENHRY; CDR2 reads SYGVKD. V lost 4 bases and J lost 2, with 12 bases in between. The CDR3 is made up of 15 amino acids. The CDR3 loop reads CAISGGDSAYNEQFF. CDR3 DNA: TGTGCCATCAGTGGGGGGGACTCAGCCTACAATGAGCAGTTCTTC.

The rearrangement links TRBV7-2 to TRBJ2-2; the D gene is possibly TRBD1 (6 bases). V lost 7 bases and J 9 bases, leaving 18 bases between the germline ends. The CDR3 covers 14 residues. Germline V gene data show CDR1 as SGHTA and CDR2 as FQGNSA. The CDR3 is CASTLQGNGRELFF. CDR3 coding DNA: TGTGCCAGCACCCTTCAGGGGAACGGCCGGGAGCTGTTTTTT.

The CDR3: CASSLTADPEVHTQYF. In DNA form, the CDR3 reads TGTGCCAGCAGCTTAACCGCAGACCCCGAGGTTCATACGCAGTATTTT. The V and J genes are TRBV7-3 and TRBJ2-3; no definite D call. The CDR3 is made up of 16 amino acids. Germline-derived CDR1 and CDR2 are SGHTA and FQGTGA. V was pared by 0 bases and J by 7 bases, with 17 bases between.

The J gene is TRBJ1-4, the V gene TRBV9; 10 nucleotides match TRBD1. From germline, CDR1 is SGDLS and CDR2 YYNGEE. The V gene end was trimmed by 2 bases and the J gene end by 3 bases; junction bases not matched to a gene: 1. The CDR3 consists of 15 residues. The CDR3 sequence: CASSVGTGANEKLFF. The CDR3 bases are TGTGCCAGCAGCGTCGGGACAGGGGCTAATGAAAAACTGTTTTTT.

The chain combines TRBV7-9 with TRBJ1-2, with a weak D call TRBD1 (5 bases). The CDR3 loop spans 15 amino acids. V was cut by 1 base and J by 2 bases, with 11 bases left in between. CDR1 and CDR2 from the germline V gene are SEHNR and FQNEAQ (reference sequence). The DNA for the CDR3 is TGTGCCAGCAGCTTAGGGGGCCGGGAGAACTATGGCTACACCTTC. This translates into CASSLGGRENYGYTF. Complete variable domain (other parts from reference TRBV7-9 and TRBJ1-2): DTGVSQNPRHKITKRGQNVTFRCDPISEHNRLYWYRQTLGQGPEFLTYFQNEAQLEKSRLLSDRFSAERPKGSFSTLEIQRTEQGDSAMYLCASSLGGRENYGYTFGSGTRLTVV.

V is TRBV7-2 and J is TRBJ2-5; 11 bases are shared with TRBD2. The CDR3 runs to 15 residues. Germline values: CDR1 SGHTA, CDR2 FQGNSA. Unmatched junction bases numbered 5, after V lost 4 bases and J lost 4 bases. CDR3 DNA sequence: TGTGCCAGCAGCTCCGCCGGACTAGCGGGAGAGACCCAGTACTTC. Translation: CASSSAGLAGETQYF.

The chain recombines TRBV30 with TRBJ2-7; D is undetermined. Germline CDR1 reads GTSNPN; CDR2 reads SVGIG (reference sequence). Trimming cost V 5 bases and J 0 bases, with 14 bases left between them. The CDR3 consists of 14 residues. The CDR3 protein is CAWGQKSSSYEQYF. The CDR3 nucleotides read TGTGCCTGGGGGCAGAAGTCCAGCTCCTACGAGCAGTACTTC.

Here the CDR3 DNA reads TGTGCCAGTAGCCGGACTCAAAGAGGCTACGAGCAGTACTTC. Its protein product is CASSRTQRGYEQYF. The V and J genes are TRBV19 and TRBJ2-7; D might be TRBD2 (5 bases). Looked up from germline, CDR1 is LNHDA and CDR2 is SQIVND (reference sequence). V was clipped by 6 bases and J by 3 bases, with 15 bases between them. The CDR3 sequence is 14 residues long.

J is TRBJ1-1 and V is TRBV30; 7 nucleotides agree with TRBD1. The length of the CDR3 is 13 residues. Losses at the gene ends were 2 bases for V and 5 bases for J; bases not matched to a gene: 5. Germline V lookup: CDR1 GTSNPN, CDR2 SVGIG (reference sequence). CDR3 nucleotide sequence: TGTGCCTGGAGTACCACAGGGGTTACTGAAGCTTTCTTT. Its protein product is CAWSTTGVTEAFF.

The count of this clone is one. The chain has TRBV28 and TRBJ2-5; D is unresolved. CDR3 size: 14 residues. Per germline, CDR1 MDHEN and CDR2 SYDVKM. V lost 5 bases, J lost 5 bases, and 15 bases lay in between. The CDR3 coding sequence is TGTGCCAGCAGTCCTCCCCGGGTCTGGGAGACCCAGTACTTC. Protein: CASSPPRVWETQYF. The full variable domain, its missing parts supplied by reference TRBV28 and TRBJ2-5, is DVKVTQSSRYLVKRTGEKVFLECVQDMDHENMFWYRQDPGLGLRLIYFSYDVKMKEKGDIPEGYSVSREKKERFSLILESASTNQTSMYLCASSPPRVWETQYFGPGTRLLVL.

This clone was counted only a few times. The genes are TRBV30 and TRBJ1-3, with D unresolved. The length of the CDR3 is 13 residues. The germline V and J ends were trimmed by 0 bases and 4 bases, with 7 bases remaining between them. Germline lookup yields CDR1 GTSNPN and CDR2 SVGIG (reference sequence). CDR3 in amino acids: CAWSVSEGNTIYF. The DNA of the CDR3 is TGTGCCTGGAGTGTGTCCGAGGGAAACACCATATATTTT.

The rearrangement links TRBV5-1 to TRBJ2-7, with a tentative D call TRBD2 (5 bases). CDR1 is SGHRS and CDR2 is YFSETQ in the germline V gene. This CDR3 has 15 amino acids. V lost 4 bases and J lost 2, with 16 bases in between. The CDR3 region is CASSPDSQSPYEQYF. For the CDR3, the DNA is TGCGCCAGCAGCCCGGACTCACAGTCGCCCTACGAGCAGTACTTC.

This clone has more than one count but fewer than ten. The chain recombines TRBV2 with TRBJ2-3, with TRBD2 matching over 14 bases. The J segment lost 3 bases and the V segment lost 7 bases, leaving 3 bases of the junction unmatched. The CDR3 consists of 15 residues. The V gene's germline CDR1 is SNHLY and CDR2 FYNNEI. The CDR3 reads CASKGTSGSTDTQYF. For the CDR3, the DNA is TGTGCCAGCAAAGGGACTAGCGGGAGTACAGATACGCAGTATTTT.

V usage is TRBV27 and J usage is TRBJ2-1; the D is unclear. The CDR3 is 15 residues long. Trimming pared 6 bases from V and 0 bases from J, leaving 12 bases between. The germline V gene has CDR1 MNHEY and CDR2 SMNVEV (reference sequence). CDR3 DNA sequence: TGTGCCAGCAGCCACCGATGGAGCTCCTACAATGAGCAGTTCTTC. It specifies CASSHRWSSYNEQFF.

V gene TRBV28 combines with J gene TRBJ1-4; D call uncertain. The CDR3 covers 15 residues. Germline V CDR1 and CDR2: MDHEN, SYDVKM. The V gene lost 3 bases and the J gene lost 7 bases, with 15 bases spanning the gap. CDR3 nucleotides: TGTGCCAGCAGTTTCATGAGGGCCTCAATTGAAAAACTGTTTTTT. This gives the protein CASSFMRASIEKLFF.

The CDR3 coding sequence is TGTGCCAGCAGCTTTAGTGGGAGCTCCTACGAGCAGTACTTC. This translates into CASSFSGSSYEQYF. The chain uses TRBV11-3 and TRBJ2-7; tentative D call: TRBD2 (5 bases). Germline V gene lookup returns CDR1 SGHNT and CDR2 YENEEA. The CDR3 contains 14 residues. Between the trimmed V and J ends, which lost 3 bases and 0 bases, there was a span of 9 bases.

For this clone: Germline is not matched at one junction end, which may reflect a read error. The CDR3 spells CASRISGQGNYGYTF. The DNA of the CDR3 is TGTGCCAGTCGTATTTCGGGACAGGGAAACTATGGCTACACCTTC. The chain has TRBV19 and TRBJ1-2; 9 nucleotides align to TRBD1. The CDR3 is made up of 15 amino acids. Germline V gene sequence: CDR1 LNHDA, CDR2 SQIVND (reference sequence).

The V and J genes are TRBV28 and TRBJ1-4; D remains unclear. CDR3 size: 16 residues. CDR1 and CDR2 (germline): MDHEN, SYDVKM. Deletions cut 5 bases from V and 0 bases from J, with 13 bases between. The chain's CDR3 is CASSPRRFATNEKLFF. Here the CDR3 DNA reads TGTGCCAGCAGTCCTAGACGGTTTGCAACTAATGAAAAACTGTTTTTT.

The rearrangement links TRBV11-2 to TRBJ1-2; D gene ambiguous. V shed 4 bases and J shed 4 bases, with 13 bases lying between them. Per the germline V gene, CDR1 is SGHAT and CDR2 is FQNNGV. The CDR3 runs 14 residues. The DNA for the CDR3 is TGTGCCAGCAGCTCCCCCAGTGTACCCTATGGCTACACCTTC. It encodes CASSSPSVPYGYTF.

This rearrangement joins TRBV28 to TRBJ1-5, with 7 bases lining up with TRBD1. This CDR3 region has 13 residues. The V gene's germline CDR1 is MDHEN and CDR2 SYDVKM. The J segment lost 6 bases and the V segment lost 8 bases, leaving 7 bases of the junction unmatched. The CDR3 region is CASFRQGGQPQHF. CDR3 nucleotide sequence: TGTGCCAGCTTTCGTCAGGGGGGTCAGCCCCAGCATTTT. The full variable domain, in which reference TRBV28 and TRBJ1-5 provide the parts outside the CDR3, is DVKVTQSSRYLVKRTGEKVFLECVQDMDHENMFWYRQDPGLGLRLIYFSYDVKMKEKGDIPEGYSVSREKKERFSLILESASTNQTSMYLCASFRQGGQPQHFGDGTRLSIL.